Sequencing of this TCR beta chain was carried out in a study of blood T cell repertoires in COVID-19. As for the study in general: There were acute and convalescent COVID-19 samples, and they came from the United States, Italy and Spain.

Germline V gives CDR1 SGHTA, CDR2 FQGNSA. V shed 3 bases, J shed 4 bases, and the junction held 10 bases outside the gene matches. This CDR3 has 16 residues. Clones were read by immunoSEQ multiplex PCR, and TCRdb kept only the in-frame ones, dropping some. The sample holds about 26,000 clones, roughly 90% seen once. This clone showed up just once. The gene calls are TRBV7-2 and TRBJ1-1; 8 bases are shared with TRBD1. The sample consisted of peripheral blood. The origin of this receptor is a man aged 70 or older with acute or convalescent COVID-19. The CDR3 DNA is TGTGCCAGCAGCTTCGCCGCAGGGGGCGCAGGCACTGAAGCTTTCTTT. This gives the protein CASSFAAGGAGTEAFF.